Below, 2 T cell receptor beta chains from the same sample are listed, as sequenced in a study of cytomegalovirus exposure and HLA in healthy donors. The primer mix had 60 Vbeta and 13 Jbeta primers. Libraries were prepared by immunoSEQ multiplex PCR; TCRdb keeps only in-frame clonotypes and omits some of them. The sample gives 95,000 to 100,000 clones, about 72% of which show up once; 15% to 20% is in the top ten. What was sequenced was PBMCs. The receptors here all came from a woman aged 55-70 years in good health and CMV-seropositive.

J is TRBJ2-7 and V is TRBV30, with a weak D call TRBD1 (6 bases). The CDR3 consists of 13 residues. The V gene lost 1 base and the J gene lost 7 bases, with 14 bases spanning the gap. Germline V gene lookup returns CDR1 GTSNPN and CDR2 SVGIG (reference sequence). CDR3 DNA: TGTGCCTGGAGTGGGCAGGGGACCCGGGAGCAGTACTTC. It is translated as CAWSGQGTREQYF. The full variable domain, completed using reference TRBV30 and TRBJ2-7, is SQTIHQWPATLVQPVGSPLSLECTVEGTSNPNLYWYRQAAGRGLQLLFYSVGIGQISSEVPQNLSASRPQDRQFILSSKKLLLSDSGFYLCAWSGQGTREQYFGPGTRLTVT.

The chain recombines TRBV19 with TRBJ2-7; D gene unclear. The CDR3 contains 11 residues. Germline CDR1 is LNHDA and CDR2 is SQIVND (reference sequence). The V end lost 4 bases, the J end lost 7 bases, and 8 bases lay between the germline ends. The DNA of the CDR3 is TGTGCCAGTAGTACCCGCACTGAGCAGTACTTC. Its protein is CASSTRTEQYF.